This T cell receptor (beta chain) was recorded in a study of control samples from healthy donors and cancer patients. Generated by immunoSEQ multiplex PCR, the TCRdb table keeps only in-frame clones and is missing some. The top ten hold approximately 14% of the sample, which has about 140,000 clones, 94% seen once. The germline V gene encodes CDR1 SEHNR and CDR2 FQNEAQ (reference sequence). The CDR3 runs to 17 residues. V was clipped by 5 bases and J by 7 bases; unmatched bases: 12. The chain has TRBV7-9 and TRBJ2-2; TRBD1 matches 11 bases. The sample comprised blood. This clonotype was sampled from a man in his forties in good health. Here the CDR3 reads CASSRSRDRGTGGELFF. CDR3 nucleotides: TGTGCCAGCAGCCGATCCAGGGACAGGGGGACTGGCGGGGAGCTGTTTTTT.